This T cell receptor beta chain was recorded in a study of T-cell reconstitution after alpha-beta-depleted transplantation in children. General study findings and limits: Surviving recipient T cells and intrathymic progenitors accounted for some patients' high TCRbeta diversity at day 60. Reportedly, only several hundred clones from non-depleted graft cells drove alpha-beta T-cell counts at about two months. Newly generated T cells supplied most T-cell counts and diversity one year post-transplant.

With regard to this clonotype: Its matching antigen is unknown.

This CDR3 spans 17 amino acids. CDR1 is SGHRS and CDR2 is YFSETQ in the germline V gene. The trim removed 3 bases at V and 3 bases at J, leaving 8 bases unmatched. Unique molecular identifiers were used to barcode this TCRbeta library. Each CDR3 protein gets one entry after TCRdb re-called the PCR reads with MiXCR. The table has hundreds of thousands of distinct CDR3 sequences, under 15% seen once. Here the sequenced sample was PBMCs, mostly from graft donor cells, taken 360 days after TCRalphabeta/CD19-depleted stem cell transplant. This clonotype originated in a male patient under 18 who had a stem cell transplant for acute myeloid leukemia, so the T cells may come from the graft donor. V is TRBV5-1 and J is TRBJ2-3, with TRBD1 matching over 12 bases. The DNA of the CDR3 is TGCGCCAGCAGCTGGGCACCGGGACAGGGGGCGACAGATACGCAGTATTTT. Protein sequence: CASSWAPGQGATDTQYF.